This T cell receptor beta chain was profiled in a study of human T cells and chemical hapten exposure. Study background: Weekly administration of diphenylcyclopropenone to the scalp of patients continued throughout the roughly 23-week study.

TCRdb re-derived calls from the RACE reads in MiXCR, one entry per CDR3 protein. This table holds approximately 260,000 distinct CDR3 sequences, 7.5% to 8% found once. Described time point: pre-sensitization, week 0. The treatment was: therapeutic diphenylcyclopropenone sensitization with weekly scalp DPC. The CDR3 spans 18 residues. V gave up 6 bases and J gave up 1 base; unmatched junction bases: 14. Germline V gene sequence: CDR1 LNHNV, CDR2 YYDKDF (reference sequence). The source was whole blood, collected in connection with sensitization to the hapten diphenylcyclopropenone (DPC). This TCR derives from a man aged 18 to 29 with alopecia areata. Some clones in this sample may be carry-over from other donors' samples. The chain recombines TRBV15 with TRBJ2-1, with 8 bases lining up with TRBD2. In nucleotides, the CDR3 is TGTGCCACCAGGAGAACTCCTCAAGCGGGGGTGTCCTACAATGAGCAGTTCTTC. This sequence encodes CATRRTPQAGVSYNEQFF. The variable domain in full, with the rest retrieved from reference TRBV15 and TRBJ2-1, is DAMVIQNPRYQVTQFGKPVTLSCSQTLNHNVMYWYQQKSSQAPKLLFHYYDKDFNNEADTPDNFQSRRPNTSFCFLDIRSPGLGDTAMYLCATRRTPQAGVSYNEQFFGPGTRLTVL.